Described below is a single T cell receptor beta chain sequence and its context. The entry originates in a study of blood T cell repertoires in COVID-19. The overall study: T cells, B-cell-depleted T cells, or PBMCs provided the cDNA or gDNA that served as material.

Trimming pared 3 bases from V and 13 bases from J, leaving 16 bases between. CDR3 size: 14 residues. CDR1 is ENHRY, CDR2 SYGVKD, per germline. Original handling: Reference gene primer amplification yielded estimated nucleated cell counts. Profiling relied on immunoSEQ multiplex PCR, and the TCRdb table lists in-frame clones only, not all of them. The V and J calls and clone size come from that table; D and trimming were worked out from the DNA. The table lists tens of thousands of clones, less than 85% of them singletons. This TCR was recovered from a human donor in a cohort sampled during active COVID-19. The sample was peripheral blood. The gene calls are TRBV10-3 and TRBJ1-6; possible D gene TRBD1, 5 bases. The CDR3 DNA reads as TGTGCCATCAGTGATGGTCAGGGAAGGGGTCCCCTCCACTTT. It encodes CAISDGQGRGPLHF.